The rows below give T cell receptor beta chains drawn from one sample of a study of T cells in Graves' hyperthyroidism and ophthalmopathy. TCRdb reanalysed the multiplex PCR reads using MiXCR and keeps one entry per CDR3 protein. The table records 500,000 to 600,000 distinct CDR3 sequences, 20% of them present only once. Sequenced material: blood. Receptor source: a man aged 40-55 years with Graves' ophthalmopathy. The CDR3 runs from the conserved cysteine through the conserved F or W. A D gene is named only where the DNA matches it firmly. Clone size, where shown, is once, few, many, or a class for clones that have expanded.

CDR3aa	CDR3nt	abundance	v_gene	d_gene	j_gene
CASSQRYEGMGTDTQYF	TGCGCCAGCAGTCAAAGGTACGAGGGAATGGGCACAGATACGCAGTATTTT	.	TRBV4-1	.	TRBJ2-3
CASSVDRASSALHF	TGTGCCAGTAGCGTCGACAGGGCGAGTAGTGCCCTCCACTTT	.	TRBV19	TRBD1	TRBJ1-6
CASSLFQGSQPQHF	TGCGCCAGCAGCTTGTTCCAGGGGAGTCAGCCCCAGCATTTT	.	TRBV5-1	.	TRBJ1-5
CASTVGGQAGDTQYF	TGTGCCAGCACCGTGGGCGGCCAGGCAGGCGATACGCAGTATTTT	few	TRBV28	.	TRBJ2-3
CASSLSGQGALGTEAFF	TGTGCCAGCAGCCTTTCGGGACAGGGGGCCCTAGGCACTGAAGCTTTCTTT	many	TRBV11-1	TRBD1	TRBJ1-1
CASSPPGLAETQYF	TGTGCCAGCAGTCCGCCGGGACTAGCGGAGACCCAGTACTTC	many	TRBV28	TRBD2	TRBJ2-5
CASSVALSDQNTEAFF	TGTGCCAGCAGCGTAGCTCTGTCGGACCAGAACACTGAAGCTTTCTTT	few	TRBV9	.	TRBJ1-1
CSAIRGEGETQYF	TGCAGTGCTATCCGGGGGGAGGGGGAGACCCAGTACTTC	many	TRBV20-1	TRBD2	TRBJ2-5
CASSAATGGGEKLFF	TGTGCCAGCAGCGCAGCTACAGGGGGCGGTGAAAAACTGTTTTTT	.	TRBV13	TRBD1	TRBJ1-4
CASSSGGYNEQFF	TGTGCCAGCTCATCGGGAGGCTACAATGAGCAGTTCTTC	many	TRBV18	TRBD2	TRBJ2-1
CSVGGQGGYGYTF	TGCAGCGTCGGGGGTCAGGGCGGCTATGGCTACACCTTC	few	TRBV29-1	.	TRBJ1-2
CASRNGRLAGENEQFF	TGTGCCAGCAGAAACGGGAGACTAGCGGGGGAAAATGAGCAGTTCTTC	.	TRBV12-3/TRBV12-4	TRBD2	TRBJ2-1
CASRRDSDEKLFF	TGTGCCAGCAGGCGGGACAGTGATGAAAAACTGTTTTTT	.	TRBV12-3/TRBV12-4	TRBD1	TRBJ1-4
CASRVTGGGTEAFF	TGTGCCAGCAGAGTAACAGGGGGTGGCACTGAAGCTTTCTTT	few	TRBV28	TRBD1	TRBJ1-1
CASSLTTNYEQYF	TGCGCCAGCAGCTTGACGACAAATTACGAGCAGTACTTC	many	TRBV5-1	.	TRBJ2-7
CASSSEGQTYEQYF	TGTGCCAGCAGTTCCGAGGGACAAACTTACGAGCAGTACTTC	many	TRBV9	.	TRBJ2-7
CSASGDGSSGNTIYF	TGCAGTGCTAGTGGGGACGGAAGCTCTGGAAACACCATATATTTT	few	TRBV20-1	.	TRBJ1-3
CASGETQGVVETQYF	TGTGCTAGTGGAGAGACACAGGGAGTTGTGGAGACCCAGTACTTC	many	TRBV12-5	.	TRBJ2-5
CASSYGLAGITGELFF	TGTGCCAGCAGTTATGGTCTTGCCGGTATCACCGGGGAGCTGTTTTTT	few	TRBV6-2/TRBV6-3	.	TRBJ2-2
CASSLTGGSSSYEQYF	TGTGCCAGCAGCTTGACCGGGGGGTCGAGCTCCTACGAGCAGTACTTC	many	TRBV11-1	TRBD2	TRBJ2-7
CASSPGQPPMVSPLHF	TGTGCCAGCAGTCCAGGACAGCCTCCCATGGTTTCACCCCTCCACTTT	many	TRBV12-3/TRBV12-4	.	TRBJ1-6
CASSSGGEGTREQYF	TGTGCCAGCAGTTCTGGGGGAGAAGGGACTCGCGAGCAGTACTTC	many	TRBV28	.	TRBJ2-7
CASSPGRTNNSPLHF	TGTGCCAGCAGTCCCGGTAGGACGAATAATTCACCCCTCCACTTT	few	TRBV9	.	TRBJ1-6
CASTAWRGQETQYF	TGTGCCAGCACCGCTTGGCGGGGACAAGAGACCCAGTACTTC	.	TRBV2	.	TRBJ2-5
CASSPWPEEELFF	TGTGCCAGCAGTCCCTGGCCCGAGGAAGAGCTGTTTTTT	few	TRBV6-1	.	TRBJ2-2
CASSSRAGEGKETQYF	TGTGCCAGCAGCTCACGAGCGGGTGAAGGAAAAGAGACCCAGTACTTC	.	TRBV5-5	.	TRBJ2-5
CASSPKDRGRVQYF	TGCGCCAGCAGCCCTAAGGACAGGGGGCGCGTGCAGTATTTT	many	TRBV5-1	TRBD1	TRBJ2-3
CASSQGSGLQNTGELFF	TGTGCCAGCAGCCAAGGGTCGGGACTCCAGAACACCGGGGAGCTGTTTTTT	many	TRBV4-2	.	TRBJ2-2
CASSIVVWEMVERGYNEQFF	TGTGCCAGTAGTATAGTGGTCTGGGAAATGGTCGAGCGGGGATACAATGAGCAGTTCTTC	few	TRBV19	TRBD2	TRBJ2-1